These 28 T cell receptor beta chains were sequenced from one sample in a study of T cell repertoires in aging, cancer and after chemotherapy. TRB rearrangements spanning V, D and J were amplified using mixed TRB-A/B primers. TCRdb re-analysed the multiplex PCR reads in MiXCR, keeping a single row per CDR3 protein. Of about 12,000 distinct CDR3 sequences in the sample, about 31% were seen once. Peripheral blood genomic DNA, not sorted cells or RNA, was the template. The material sequenced was blood. Source of these receptors: a human donor in good health. The donor label of this sample is uncertain.

This clonotype is labeled medium-sized. The V gene is TRBV11-1, the J gene TRBJ1-1; D uncertain. Trimming took off 1 base at V and 4 bases at J, with 10 bases between the two ends. Germline V CDR1 and CDR2: SGHAT, FQDESV (reference sequence). The CDR3 runs to 14 residues. The CDR3 nucleotides are TGTGCCAGCAGCTTAGACGGGGTGAGCACTGAAGCTTTCTTT. Protein sequence: CASSLDGVSTEAFF.

The chain is built from TRBV11-1 and TRBJ2-1; D gene uncertain. From germline, CDR1 is SGHAT and CDR2 FQDESV (reference sequence). The ends were cut back, 1 base at V and 0 bases at J, with 19 bases in the middle. This CDR3 is 19 amino acids long. The CDR3 spells CASSLEGFSRKSSYNEQFF. For the CDR3, the DNA is TGTGCCAGCAGCTTAGAGGGTTTTAGTAGGAAAAGCTCCTACAATGAGCAGTTCTTC. The whole variable domain, filled in from reference TRBV11-1 and TRBJ2-1, reads EAEVAQSPRYKITEKSQAVAFWCDPISGHATLYWYRQILGQGPELLVQFQDESVVDDSQLPKDRFSAERLKGVDSTLKIQPAELGDSAMYLCASSLEGFSRKSSYNEQFFGPGTRLTVL.

J is TRBJ2-7 and V is TRBV20-1; TRBD1 is a possible D gene (5 bases). The CDR3 extends over 12 amino acids. Trimming removed 7 bases from V and 1 base from J, with 11 bases in between. Germline V CDR1 and CDR2: DFQATT, SNEGSKA (reference sequence). The CDR3 DNA reads as TGCAGTGTTAGCTACAGGTCCTACGAGCAGTACTTC. This sequence encodes CSVSYRSYEQYF.

This clonotype occurred a few times. The chain employs TRBV12-3 or TRBV12-4 and TRBJ2-1; 7 positions match TRBD2. There are 16 residues in the CDR3. V shed 8 bases and J 0 bases; nucleotides not matched to a gene: 10. The CDR3 DNA is TGTGCCAGCTGTCATCCTTGGACTAGCTCCTACAATGAGCAGTTCTTC. Protein product: CASCHPWTSSYNEQFF.

The chain's CDR3 is CASSSGSSYNSPLHF. DNA for the CDR3: TGTGCCAGTAGTAGCGGGAGCTCCTATAATTCACCCCTCCACTTT. This chain joins TRBV19 and TRBJ1-6, with D unresolved. V dropped 4 bases and J dropped 0 bases, with 7 bases sitting between them. CDR1 is LNHDA and CDR2 is SQIVND in the germline V gene (reference sequence). This CDR3 has 15 residues. The full variable domain, with the rest looked up from reference TRBV19 and TRBJ1-6, is DGGITQSPKYLFRKEGQNVTLSCEQNLNHDAMYWYRQDPGQGLRLIYYSQIVNDFQKGDIAEGYSVSREKKESFPLTVTSAQKNPTAFYLCASSSGSSYNSPLHFGNGTRLTVT.

The rearrangement joins TRBV12-3 or TRBV12-4 to TRBJ2-3; TRBD2 matches at 8 bases. V trimming: 3 bases; J trimming: 2 bases; junction bases outside the gene matches: 10. The CDR3 length is 17 residues. The DNA for the CDR3 is TGTGCCAGCAGTTTTCGGCGTGGCGGGGGGACCACAGATACGCAGTATTTT. This encodes CASSFRRGGGTTDTQYF.

This clonotype is deemed medium-sized. The rearrangement links TRBV29-1 to TRBJ2-1, with 7 bases fitting TRBD1. V gave up 4 bases and J gave up 2 bases; unmatched junction bases: 5. This CDR3 is 14 amino acids long. Germline lookup yields CDR1 SQVTM and CDR2 ANQGSEA. The CDR3 nucleotides are TGCAGCGTTGCCGGGACAGTTACCTACAATGAGCAGTTCTTC. It yields the protein CSVAGTVTYNEQFF.

This clonotype was detected only once. This chain uses TRBV20-1 with TRBJ2-5; 7 bases line up with TRBD2. Germline V gene sequence: CDR1 DFQATT, CDR2 SNEGSKA (reference sequence). The length of the CDR3 is 15 residues. V trimming: 4 bases; J trimming: 2 bases; junction bases outside the gene matches: 10. CDR3 bases: TGCAGTGCTACCACCTCTAGCGGTGCACAAGAGACCCAGTACTTC. Its translation is CSATTSSGAQETQYF.

The sample holds a few counts of this clonotype. The CDR3 protein is CASSSRREDKLFF. The DNA of the CDR3 is TGTGCCAGCAGTTCGAGAAGGGAGGATAAGCTGTTTTTT. The chain couples TRBV6-5 to TRBJ1-4; D is ambiguous. V was shortened by 4 bases and J by 14 bases, with 17 bases between the two germline ends. This CDR3 spans 13 amino acids. In germline, CDR1 is MNHEY, CDR2 SVGAGI.

This sequence joins TRBV11-2 and TRBJ1-4; 8 bases fit TRBD1. Germline V lookup: CDR1 SGHAT, CDR2 FQNNGV. With V trimmed by 3 bases and J by 6 bases, 6 bases remained unmatched. This CDR3 region has 15 residues. The CDR3 sequence: CASSFRYRGDEKLFF. The CDR3 region has the DNA TGTGCCAGCAGCTTTCGGTACAGGGGGGATGAAAAACTGTTTTTT.

The CDR3 protein is CASSSLRETQYF. CDR3 bases: TGTGCCAGCAGCAGCCTGCGGGAGACCCAGTACTTC. The chain combines TRBV6-1 with TRBJ2-5, with D uncertain. The CDR3 contains 12 residues. Trimming left V 6 bases short and J 5 bases short, with 10 bases between. The germline gives CDR1 MNHNS, CDR2 SASEGT.

By share of the sample, this clonotype is medium-sized. The chain has TRBV29-1 and TRBJ2-7, with 9 positions matching TRBD1. CDR3 length equals 16 residues. Germline V gene sequence: CDR1 SQVTM, CDR2 ANQGSEA. V gave up 1 base and J gave up 4 bases; unmatched junction bases: 11. DNA for the CDR3: TGCAGCGTTGAAGGGGGACAGGGACAAATGGGTTACGAGCAGTACTTC. This gives the protein CSVEGGQGQMGYEQYF.

The chain combines TRBV2 with TRBJ2-3; 8 bases map to TRBD1. This CDR3 is built from 16 residues. V lost 8 bases to trimming and J lost 0 bases; unmatched junction nucleotides: 10. Germline assignment: CDR1 SNHLY and CDR2 FYNNEI. DNA for the CDR3: TGTGCCAGCGGAAGGACAGGGCGTCACAGCACAGATACGCAGTATTTT. Protein product: CASGRTGRHSTDTQYF.

In nucleotides, the CDR3 is TGTGCCAGCAGCGCAGACACCGGCTCCTACAATGAGCAGTTCTTC. Residues: CASSADTGSYNEQFF. The rearrangement uses TRBV6-5 and TRBJ2-1; no clear D gene. CDR1 MNHEY and CDR2 SVGAGI come from the germline V gene. Trimming pared 6 bases from V and 0 bases from J, leaving 12 bases between. This CDR3 has 15 amino acids.

This clonotype came up once. The V and J genes are TRBV5-1 and TRBJ2-3; D is ambiguous. The ends were cut back, 4 bases at V and 2 bases at J, with 14 bases in the middle. The CDR3 has 15 residues. In germline, CDR1 is SGHRS, CDR2 YFSETQ. CDR3 residues: CASSPGPGLTDTQYF. CDR3 coding DNA: TGCGCCAGCAGCCCAGGACCCGGGCTCACAGATACGCAGTATTTT.

This chain joins TRBV12-3 or TRBV12-4 and TRBJ1-1; D unresolved. V lost 5 bases and J lost 11, with 12 bases in between. The CDR3 has 11 residues. The CDR3 reads CASSQFFLAFF. As DNA, the CDR3 is TGTGCCAGCAGTCAGTTCTTTTTGGCTTTCTTT.

This clonotype is categorized as medium-sized. CDR3 amino acids: CSAKTSGGDTDTQYF. The CDR3 region has the DNA TGCAGCGCCAAGACTAGCGGGGGGGATACAGATACGCAGTATTTT. The genes are TRBV29-1 and TRBJ2-3, with 14 positions matching TRBD2. Germline V gives CDR1 SQVTM, CDR2 ANQGSEA. The CDR3 is 15 amino acids. V shed 7 bases, J shed 3 bases, and the junction held 6 bases outside the gene matches.

About this clonotype: A read error is possible here, since a much larger clone lies one base away. V and J are TRBV6-5 and TRBJ2-2; no firm D call. V lost 6 bases and J lost 10, with 9 bases in between. There are 11 residues in the CDR3. Germline V gene data show CDR1 as MNHEY and CDR2 as SVGAGI. DNA of the CDR3: TGTGCCAGCAGCCCTACCCCGGAGCTGTTTTTT. It codes for CASSPTPELFF.

This clonotype is labeled medium-sized. The chain recombines TRBV29-1 with TRBJ1-2; possible D gene TRBD1, 5 bases. The V and J ends lost 7 bases and 2 bases respectively, with 17 bases between them. The CDR3 has 14 amino acids. Germline V gene lookup returns CDR1 SQVTM and CDR2 ANQGSEA. CDR3 DNA: TGCAGCGCCGTTCGGGACGGCGGGAACTATGGCTACACCTTC. It yields the protein CSAVRDGGNYGYTF.

This clonotype is medium-sized (0.01 to 0.1%) in the sample. The J gene is TRBJ2-7, the V gene TRBV6-5; TRBD1 matches at 7 bases. This CDR3 is 12 amino acids long. Germline V gene lookup returns CDR1 MNHEY and CDR2 SVGAGI. The trim removed 5 bases at V and 4 bases at J, leaving 2 bases unmatched. This CDR3 is CASSQTGYEQYF. The CDR3 region has the DNA TGTGCCAGCAGTCAGACAGGGTACGAGCAGTACTTC.

This clonotype showed up just once. The rearrangement uses TRBV12-3 or TRBV12-4 and TRBJ2-5; 12 nucleotides agree with TRBD2. This CDR3 spans 17 amino acids. Trimming cost V 6 bases and J 5 bases; bases outside gene matches: 13. This CDR3 is CASSPGASGGAWETQYF. For the CDR3, the DNA is TGTGCCAGCAGCCCCGGGGCTAGCGGGGGGGCCTGGGAGACCCAGTACTTC.

V and J are TRBV19 and TRBJ1-5; 9 nucleotides match TRBD1. CDR3 length: 16 amino acids. V shed 7 bases and J 5 bases; nucleotides not matched to a gene: 12. CDR1 is LNHDA and CDR2 is SQIVND in the germline V gene (reference sequence). CDR3 sequence: CASTLPGTGKDQPQHF. CDR3 nucleotide sequence: TGTGCCAGTACCCTCCCCGGGACAGGGAAAGATCAGCCCCAGCATTTT.

The chain couples TRBV10-3 to TRBJ2-3; no reliable D call. Germline lookup yields CDR1 ENHRY and CDR2 SYGVKD. There are 14 residues in the CDR3. V gave up 8 bases and J gave up 0 bases, with 12 bases separating them. CDR3 in DNA: TGTGCCATCTCCGTAGACTCTAGCACAGATACGCAGTATTTT. Protein: CAISVDSSTDTQYF.

About this clonotype: Just one base apart from a much larger clone, this may be a read error. The V gene is TRBV6-4, the J gene TRBJ2-3; 10 nucleotides align to TRBD1. V gave up 4 bases and J gave up 2 bases; unmatched junction bases: 3. This CDR3 has 15 residues. In germline, CDR1 is MRHNA, CDR2 SNTAGT. CDR3: CASSVGQGLTDTQYF. Written as DNA, the CDR3 is TGTGCCAGCAGTGTGGGACAGGGGCTCACAGATACGCAGTATTTT.

The chain joins TRBV6-1 to TRBJ1-5, with no clear D. Trimming left V 2 bases short and J 6 bases short, with 8 bases between. The length of the CDR3 is 13 residues. Per the germline V gene, CDR1 is MNHNS and CDR2 is SASEGT. CDR3 protein: CASSEKEIQPQHF. The CDR3, as DNA: TGTGCCAGCAGTGAAAAGGAAATTCAGCCCCAGCATTTT.

The J gene is TRBJ2-1, the V gene TRBV12-3 or TRBV12-4; 9 positions agree with TRBD1. CDR3 length: 15 amino acids. J was trimmed by 4 bases and V by 8 bases; bases with no gene match: 9. CDR3 sequence: CASQQGAGAYNEQFF. In DNA form, the CDR3 reads TGTGCCAGCCAACAGGGGGCGGGGGCTTACAATGAGCAGTTCTTC.

The gene calls are TRBV5-1 and TRBJ1-4, with 7 bases lining up with TRBD1. With 0 bases clipped from V and 8 bases from J, the junction kept 7 bases outside the gene matches. Germline loops: CDR1 SGHRS, CDR2 YFSETQ. The CDR3 extends over 15 amino acids. This chain's CDR3 is CASSLARGAGEKLFF. In nucleotides, the CDR3 is TGCGCCAGCAGCTTGGCCAGGGGGGCGGGGGAAAAACTGTTTTTT.

V usage is TRBV12-3 or TRBV12-4 and J usage is TRBJ1-5, with 7 bases fitting TRBD1. V dropped 6 bases and J dropped 2; count of bases not matched to a gene: 1. This CDR3 contains 13 residues. This CDR3 reads CASSQGGNQPQHF. The CDR3 DNA reads TGTGCCAGCAGCCAGGGGGGCAATCAGCCCCAGCATTTT.